The sample holds a few counts of the clone carrying this T cell receptor (beta chain). Germline assignment: CDR1 GTSNPN and CDR2 SVGIG (reference sequence). The CDR3 loop spans 16 amino acids. V shed 6 bases and J shed 7 bases, with 25 bases lying between them. In the original processing: Using reference gene primer amplification, nucleated cell counts were estimated. Using immunoSEQ multiplex PCR, the repertoire was profiled, and TCRdb retains in-frame clones only, with some absent. V, J and clone size reflect that table, while D and trimming were determined from the DNA. Among tens of thousands of clones listed, 70% to 80% were seen once. This entry comes from a study of blood T cell repertoires in COVID-19.

This sequence joins TRBV30 and TRBJ2-4, with a possible D match to TRBD2 (6 bases). The sample comprised peripheral blood. The sequence came from a man in his fifties or sixties with active or convalescent COVID-19. CDR3 nucleotide sequence: TGTGCCTGTAATCTAAGGAGAGGCGGGACGGGGAACATTCAGTACTTC. It translates to CACNLRRGGTGNIQYF.